This TCR beta chain was documented in a study of blood T cell repertoires in COVID-19. As for the study in general: The origin of the acute and convalescent COVID-19 samples was the United States, Italy and Spain. T cells, B-cell-depleted T cells, or PBMCs supplied cDNA or gDNA.

Original handling: It was from reference gene primer amplification that nucleated cell counts were estimated. Sequenced by immunoSEQ multiplex PCR; TCRdb stores in-frame clones only, minus some. The DNA gave D and trimming, while V, J and clone size come from that table. The sample has 200,000 to 300,000 clones; approximately 86% are singletons. The receptor was derived from a human donor in a cohort sampled during active COVID-19. The specimen sequenced was peripheral blood.

This CDR3 reads CASSQSLGQETQYF. Written as DNA, the CDR3 is TGTGCCAGCAGCCAATCTCTAGGCCAAGAGACCCAGTACTTC. The rearrangement uses TRBV4-2 and TRBJ2-5; unclear D gene. Germline CDR1 is LGHNA and CDR2 is YNFKEQ. The CDR3 totals 14 residues. Trimming cost V 2 bases and J 1 base, with 8 bases left between them.